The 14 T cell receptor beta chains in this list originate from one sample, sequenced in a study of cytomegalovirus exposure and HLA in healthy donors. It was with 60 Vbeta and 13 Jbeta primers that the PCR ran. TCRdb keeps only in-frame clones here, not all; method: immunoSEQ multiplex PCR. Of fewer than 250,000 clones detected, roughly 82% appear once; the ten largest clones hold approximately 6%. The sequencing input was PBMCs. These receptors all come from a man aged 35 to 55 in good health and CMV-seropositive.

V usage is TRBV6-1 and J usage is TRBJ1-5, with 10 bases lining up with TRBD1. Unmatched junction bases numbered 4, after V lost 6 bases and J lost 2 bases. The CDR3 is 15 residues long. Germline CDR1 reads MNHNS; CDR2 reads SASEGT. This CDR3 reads CASRGGTGGNQPQHF. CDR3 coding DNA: TGTGCCAGCAGAGGAGGGACAGGGGGCAATCAGCCCCAGCATTTT.

The CDR3 region has the DNA TGTGCCACCAGTCCCATCCCCAGTGGCAGCGGAGACACAGATACGCAGTATTTT. Residues: CATSPIPSGSGDTDTQYF. The chain recombines TRBV15 with TRBJ2-3, with D possibly being TRBD2 (5 bases). The CDR3 consists of 18 residues. V lost 6 bases and J lost 2, with 24 bases in between. Germline CDR1 reads LNHNV; CDR2 reads YYDKDF (reference sequence).

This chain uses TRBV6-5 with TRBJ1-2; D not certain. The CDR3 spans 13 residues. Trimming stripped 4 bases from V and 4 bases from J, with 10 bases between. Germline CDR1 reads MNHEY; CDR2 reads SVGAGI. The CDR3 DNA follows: TGTGCCAGCAGTTCAAGACATGCCTATGGCTACACCTTC. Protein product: CASSSRHAYGYTF.

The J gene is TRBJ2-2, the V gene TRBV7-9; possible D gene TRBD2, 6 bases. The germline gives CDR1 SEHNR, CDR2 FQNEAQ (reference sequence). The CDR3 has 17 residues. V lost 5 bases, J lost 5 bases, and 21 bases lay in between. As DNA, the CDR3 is TGTGCCAGCAGCCCACCCCTTAGCGGAGGGAAGACCGGGGAGCTGTTTTTT. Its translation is CASSPPLSGGKTGELFF.

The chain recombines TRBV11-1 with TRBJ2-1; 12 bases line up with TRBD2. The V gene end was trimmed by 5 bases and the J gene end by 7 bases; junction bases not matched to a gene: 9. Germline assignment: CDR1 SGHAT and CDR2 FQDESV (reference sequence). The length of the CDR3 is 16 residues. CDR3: CASSLTRLAGVNEQFF. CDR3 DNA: TGTGCCAGCAGCCTGACCCGACTAGCGGGGGTGAATGAGCAGTTCTTC. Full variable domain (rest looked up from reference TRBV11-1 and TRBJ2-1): EAEVAQSPRYKITEKSQAVAFWCDPISGHATLYWYRQILGQGPELLVQFQDESVVDDSQLPKDRFSAERLKGVDSTLKIQPAELGDSAMYLCASSLTRLAGVNEQFFGPGTRLTVL.

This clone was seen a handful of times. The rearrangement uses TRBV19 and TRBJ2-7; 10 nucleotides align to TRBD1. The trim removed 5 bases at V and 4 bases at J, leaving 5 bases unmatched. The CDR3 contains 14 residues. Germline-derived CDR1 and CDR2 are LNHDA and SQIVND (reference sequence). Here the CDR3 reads CASSLTGGIYEQYF. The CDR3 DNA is TGTGCCAGTAGTCTGACAGGGGGCATTTACGAGCAGTACTTC.

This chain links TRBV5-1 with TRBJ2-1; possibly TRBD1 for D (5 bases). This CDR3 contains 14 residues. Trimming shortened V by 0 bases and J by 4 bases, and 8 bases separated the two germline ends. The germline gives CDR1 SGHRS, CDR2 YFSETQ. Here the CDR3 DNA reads TGCGCCAGCAGCTTGGGACAGAAGTACAATGAGCAGTTCTTC. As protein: CASSLGQKYNEQFF.

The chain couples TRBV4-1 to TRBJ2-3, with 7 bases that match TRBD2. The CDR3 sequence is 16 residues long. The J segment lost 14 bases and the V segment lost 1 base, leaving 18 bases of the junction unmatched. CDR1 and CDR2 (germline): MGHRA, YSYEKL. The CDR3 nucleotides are TGCGCCAGCAGCCAAGGGGCTAGCGGAGGACTCACGGTCAGGTATTTT. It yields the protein CASSQGASGGLTVRYF.

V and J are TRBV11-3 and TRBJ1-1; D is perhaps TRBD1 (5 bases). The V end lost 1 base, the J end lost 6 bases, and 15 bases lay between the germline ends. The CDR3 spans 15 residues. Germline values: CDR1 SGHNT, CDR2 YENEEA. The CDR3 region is CASSLAVGVLSEAFF. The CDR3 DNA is TGTGCCAGCAGCTTAGCGGTAGGGGTGCTATCTGAAGCTTTCTTT.

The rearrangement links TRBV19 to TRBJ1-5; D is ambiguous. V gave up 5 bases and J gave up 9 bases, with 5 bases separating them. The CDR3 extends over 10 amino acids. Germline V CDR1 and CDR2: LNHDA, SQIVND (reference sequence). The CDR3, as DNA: TGTGCCAGTAGTGAGAGGCCCCAGCATTTT. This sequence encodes CASSERPQHF. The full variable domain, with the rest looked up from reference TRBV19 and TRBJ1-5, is DGGITQSPKYLFRKEGQNVTLSCEQNLNHDAMYWYRQDPGQGLRLIYYSQIVNDFQKGDIAEGYSVSREKKESFPLTVTSAQKNPTAFYLCASSERPQHFGDGTRLSIL.

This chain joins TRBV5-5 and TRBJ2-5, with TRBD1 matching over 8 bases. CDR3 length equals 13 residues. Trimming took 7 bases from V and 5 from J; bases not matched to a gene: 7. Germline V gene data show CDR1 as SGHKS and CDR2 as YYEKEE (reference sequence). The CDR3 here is CASGLTGVETQYF. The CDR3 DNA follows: TGTGCCAGCGGTTTGACAGGGGTGGAGACCCAGTACTTC.

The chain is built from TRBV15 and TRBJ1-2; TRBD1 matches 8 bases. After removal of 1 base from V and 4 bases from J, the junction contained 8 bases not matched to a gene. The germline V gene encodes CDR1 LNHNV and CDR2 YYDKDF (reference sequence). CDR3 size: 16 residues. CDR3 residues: CATSRGGTGGVYGYTF. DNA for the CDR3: TGTGCCACCAGCAGAGGGGGGACAGGTGGCGTCTATGGCTACACCTTC.

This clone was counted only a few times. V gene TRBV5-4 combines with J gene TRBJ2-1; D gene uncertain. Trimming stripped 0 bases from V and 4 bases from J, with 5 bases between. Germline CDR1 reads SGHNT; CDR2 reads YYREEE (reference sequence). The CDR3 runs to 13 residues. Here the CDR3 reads CASSLDNYNEQFF. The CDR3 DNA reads TGTGCCAGCAGCTTGGACAATTACAATGAGCAGTTCTTC.

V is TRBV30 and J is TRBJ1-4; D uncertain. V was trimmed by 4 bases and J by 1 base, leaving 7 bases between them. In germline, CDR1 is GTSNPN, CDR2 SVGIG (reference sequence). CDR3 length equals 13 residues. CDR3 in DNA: TGTGCCTGGACCGGTAGAACTAATGAAAAACTGTTTTTT. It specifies CAWTGRTNEKLFF.